The 15 T cell receptor beta chains below all came from one sample that was sequenced in a study of T-cell memory formation after mild COVID-19. TCRdb re-analysed the 5' RACE reads in MiXCR, keeping a single row per CDR3 protein. In the table there are about 560,000 distinct CDR3 sequences, approximately 15% of which are singletons. Material: PBMCs or a T cell subset sorted from them (not recorded which). The receptors here all came from an adult woman who had mild COVID-19 (a few samples of this study predate the infection). Cell type and time point are not known.

V usage is TRBV12-3 or TRBV12-4 and J usage is TRBJ2-2; 7 bases match TRBD1. The ends lost 3 bases at V and 1 base at J; junction bases unmatched: 8. The CDR3 totals 17 residues. CDR3 coding DNA: TGTGCCAGCAGTTTTGGGCCAGGGACAGAGAACACCGGGGAGCTGTTTTTT. This codes for CASSFGPGTENTGELFF.

This rearrangement joins TRBV20-1 to TRBJ2-7; D is possibly TRBD2 (5 bases). This CDR3 contains 12 residues. Germline V gives CDR1 DFQATT, CDR2 SNEGSKA (reference sequence). V shed 7 bases and J shed 2 bases, with 12 bases lying between them. The CDR3: CSVPWGAYEQYF. The DNA of the CDR3 is TGCAGTGTTCCCTGGGGAGCCTACGAGCAGTACTTC.

This clonotype has a count of ten or more. The V call is TRBV12-3 or TRBV12-4, the J call TRBJ1-1; 9 bases match TRBD1. The V gene end was trimmed by 5 bases and the J gene end by 4 bases; junction bases not matched to a gene: 8. CDR3 length: 15 amino acids. CDR3 residues: CASSTGGGVGTEAFF. The CDR3 DNA sequence: TGTGCCAGCAGTACAGGGGGCGGGGTAGGCACTGAAGCTTTCTTT.

This clonotype came up a few times. The CDR3 DNA is TGTGCCTGGAAACAGGCCCACGAGCAGTACTTC. It yields the protein CAWKQAHEQYF. The V call is TRBV30, the J call TRBJ2-7; D may be TRBD1 (5 bases). Germline CDR1 GTSNPN, CDR2 SVGIG (reference sequence). V gave up 4 bases and J gave up 5 bases, with 9 bases separating them. CDR3 size: 11 residues.

V and J are TRBV20-1 and TRBJ2-1; D ambiguous. Germline CDR1 is DFQATT and CDR2 is SNEGSKA (reference sequence). Deletions cut 1 base from V and 7 bases from J, with 14 bases between. There are 14 residues in the CDR3. Here the CDR3 reads CSARVRIITNEQFF. The CDR3 nucleotides read TGCAGTGCTAGAGTTCGCATCATAACGAATGAGCAGTTCTTC.

Here the CDR3 reads CASSVSGSYEQYF. The CDR3 DNA reads TGTGCCAGCAGTGTCTCAGGGTCCTACGAGCAGTACTTC. The V call is TRBV27, the J call TRBJ2-7; perhaps TRBD1 as D (5 bases). This CDR3 has 13 residues. Germline V gene sequence: CDR1 MNHEY, CDR2 SMNVEV (reference sequence). Trimming shortened V by 5 bases and J by 1 base, and 9 bases separated the two germline ends.

V is TRBV3-1 and J is TRBJ2-1; the D call may be TRBD1 or TRBD2 (5 bases each). Germline assignment: CDR1 LGHDT and CDR2 YNNKEL (reference sequence). V was shortened by 4 bases and J by 6 bases, with 37 bases between the two germline ends. The length of the CDR3 is 22 residues. CDR3 in amino acids: CASSPLLRQQRYEREPPNEQFF. In DNA, the CDR3 is TGTGCCAGCAGCCCCTTATTGCGACAGCAACGGTATGAGAGGGAACCCCCCAATGAGCAGTTCTTC.

This clonotype was seen only a few times. The chain employs TRBV7-9 and TRBJ1-6; TRBD1 agrees at 8 bases. The ends lost 1 base at V and 7 bases at J; junction bases unmatched: 3. The germline gives CDR1 SEHNR, CDR2 FQNEAQ (reference sequence). This CDR3 has 15 residues. CDR3 sequence reads: CASSLGTGTNSPLHF. The CDR3 DNA reads as TGTGCCAGCAGCTTAGGGACAGGGACAAATTCACCCCTCCACTTT.

This clonotype was seen a handful of times. J is TRBJ2-5 and V is TRBV5-1, with TRBD2 identical over 10 bases. After removal of 1 base from V and 5 bases from J, the junction contained 8 bases not matched to a gene. Germline V gene data show CDR1 as SGHRS and CDR2 as YFSETQ. The CDR3 consists of 16 residues. This chain's CDR3 is CASSLKSGGAVETQYF. The CDR3 coding sequence is TGCGCCAGCAGCTTGAAGAGCGGGGGGGCCGTTGAGACCCAGTACTTC.

This chain uses TRBV3-1 with TRBJ2-3; D ambiguous. CDR1 and CDR2 from the germline V gene are LGHDT and YNNKEL (reference sequence). This CDR3 has 14 residues. The V end was cut by 0 bases, the J end by 6 bases, with 10 bases between. CDR3 amino acids: CASSQELRSDTQYF. CDR3 nucleotide sequence: TGTGCCAGCAGCCAAGAGCTCAGGTCTGATACGCAGTATTTT.

This chain connects TRBV10-3 to TRBJ2-2; D not resolved. This CDR3 is 15 amino acids long. Germline CDR1 ENHRY, CDR2 SYGVKD. Trimming shortened V by 0 bases and J by 0 bases, and 5 bases separated the two germline ends. CDR3 coding DNA: TGTGCCATCAGTGAGTCATCACCGAACACCGGGGAGCTGTTTTTT. Its translation: CAISESSPNTGELFF.

The chain recombines TRBV5-6 with TRBJ2-5; D uncertain. Trimming left V 2 bases short and J 4 bases short, with 15 bases between. The germline V gene has CDR1 SGHDT and CDR2 YYEEEE. The CDR3 has 15 amino acids. CDR3 coding DNA: TGTGCCAGCAGCTTCGGGCAGTTCGCCGTAGAGACCCAGTACTTC. Residues: CASSFGQFAVETQYF.

This clonotype has only a few counts. The chain recombines TRBV7-9 with TRBJ2-1, with 7 bases lining up with TRBD1. The germline CDR1 and CDR2 sequences are SEHNR and FQNEAQ (reference sequence). This CDR3 has 13 amino acids. V was clipped by 8 bases and J by 5 bases; unmatched bases: 6. CDR3 sequence (DNA): TGTGCCAGCGGTAGACAGGGCCACAATGAGCAGTTCTTC. Translating gives CASGRQGHNEQFF.

The chain uses TRBV7-9 and TRBJ1-5; no clear D. The germline V gene encodes CDR1 SEHNR and CDR2 FQNEAQ (reference sequence). V was pared by 1 base and J by 3 bases, with 13 bases between. The CDR3 has 16 residues. The DNA of the CDR3 is TGTGCCAGCAGCTTAGGCGTGGAACGGCTCAATCAGCCCCAGCATTTT. As protein: CASSLGVERLNQPQHF.

In this sample, this clonotype turned up a few times. V is TRBV25-1 and J is TRBJ2-7; possibly TRBD2 for D (5 bases). The V end lost 11 bases, the J end lost 2 bases, and 16 bases lay between the germline ends. Germline V gene lookup returns CDR1 MGHDK and CDR2 SYGVNS. The length of the CDR3 is 13 residues. The DNA of the CDR3 is TGTGCCCCCTGGGAGCAAGAGCCCTACGAGCAGTACTTC. Amino acids: CAPWEQEPYEQYF.